The 18 T cell receptor beta chains below all came from one sample that was sequenced in a study of blood T cell repertoires in COVID-19. Some clones are missing from TCRdb's copy, which holds only in-frame ones; the method was immunoSEQ multiplex PCR. The data show 110,000 to 150,000 clones, approximately 90% seen once. Material for sequencing was peripheral blood. The origin of the receptors is a woman older than 75 with acute or convalescent COVID-19.

The chain employs TRBV15 and TRBJ1-2; 7 bases map to TRBD1. The J segment lost 1 base and the V segment lost 5 bases, leaving 7 bases of the junction unmatched. The CDR3 runs to 15 residues. Germline assignment: CDR1 LNHNV and CDR2 YYDKDF (reference sequence). The CDR3: CATSPRDRFNYGYTF. In DNA form, the CDR3 reads TGTGCCACCAGCCCTCGGGACAGATTTAACTATGGCTACACCTTC. Supplemented by reference TRBV15 and TRBJ1-2, the full variable domain reads DAMVIQNPRYQVTQFGKPVTLSCSQTLNHNVMYWYQQKSSQAPKLLFHYYDKDFNNEADTPDNFQSRRPNTSFCFLDIRSPGLGDTAMYLCATSPRDRFNYGYTFGSGTRLTVV.

V is TRBV7-2 and J is TRBJ1-1; D perhaps matches TRBD1 (5 bases). CDR1 is SGHTA, CDR2 FQGNSA, per germline. Trimming stripped 5 bases from V and 1 base from J, with 11 bases between. The CDR3 is made up of 14 amino acids. The CDR3 region is CASSRYQGNTEAFF. The CDR3 DNA sequence: TGTGCCAGCAGCCGGTATCAGGGGAACACTGAAGCTTTCTTT.

The chain joins TRBV19 to TRBJ1-4; TRBD1 might be the D (5 bases). With 7 bases removed from V and 8 bases from J, the gap between germline ends came to 11 bases. The germline CDR1 and CDR2 sequences are LNHDA and SQIVND (reference sequence). There are 12 residues in the CDR3. The chain's CDR3 is CASTQGGEKLFF. In nucleotides, the CDR3 is TGTGCCAGTACTCAGGGTGGGGAAAAACTGTTTTTT. Combining the CDR3 with reference TRBV19 and TRBJ1-4 gives the whole variable domain DGGITQSPKYLFRKEGQNVTLSCEQNLNHDAMYWYRQDPGQGLRLIYYSQIVNDFQKGDIAEGYSVSREKKESFPLTVTSAQKNPTAFYLCASTQGGEKLFFGSGTQLSVL.

The rearrangement uses TRBV30 and TRBJ2-7; D unclear. Germline CDR1 GTSNPN, CDR2 SVGIG (reference sequence). This CDR3 has 12 residues. V lost 1 base to trimming and J lost 5 bases, with 9 bases between them. CDR3 amino acids: CAWSGGPHEQYF. Written as DNA, the CDR3 is TGTGCCTGGAGTGGAGGTCCCCACGAGCAGTACTTC. The variable domain in full, with the rest retrieved from reference TRBV30 and TRBJ2-7, is SQTIHQWPATLVQPVGSPLSLECTVEGTSNPNLYWYRQAAGRGLQLLFYSVGIGQISSEVPQNLSASRPQDRQFILSSKKLLLSDSGFYLCAWSGGPHEQYFGPGTRLTVT.

Comment on this clone: The CDR3 does not close with the conserved phenylalanine or tryptophan, likely indicating a read error. The limits of the CDR3 on the DNA are not certain, so only TCRdb's listed CDR3 is given. The V gene is TRBV5-1, the J gene TRBJ1-2; TRBD1, as called in the table, went unchecked against the DNA. The CDR3 has 13 residues if both end residues are counted. The germline V gene has CDR1 SGHRS and CDR2 YFSETQ. The CDR3 reads CASSLEGTGDGWL.

CDR3 residues: CASRPRRAGNTIYF. CDR3 in DNA: TGTGCCAGCAGGCCGCGGAGAGCTGGAAACACCATATATTTT. This sequence joins TRBV6-5 and TRBJ1-3; D remains ambiguous. The germline V gene has CDR1 MNHEY and CDR2 SVGAGI. The CDR3 loop spans 14 amino acids. Trimming took off 6 bases at V and 2 bases at J, with 11 bases between the two ends.

The chain uses TRBV6-5 and TRBJ1-1; 10 nucleotides match TRBD1. The length of the CDR3 is 15 residues. From germline, CDR1 is MNHEY and CDR2 SVGAGI. The V segment lost 10 bases and the J segment 0 bases; nucleotides outside the gene matches: 8. The CDR3 nucleotides read TGTGCCACCACCCGGGACAGGGGAATGAACACTGAAGCTTTCTTT. This encodes CATTRDRGMNTEAFF.

This clone was observed once. V and J are TRBV9 and TRBJ1-2; no clear D. CDR3 length: 15 amino acids. Germline V gene sequence: CDR1 SGDLS, CDR2 YYNGEE. V lost 4 bases and J lost 0, with 13 bases in between. CDR3 protein: CASSPRLQSNYGYTF. Here the CDR3 DNA reads TGTGCCAGCAGCCCCCGCCTACAGTCTAACTATGGCTACACCTTC. The full variable domain, rest sourced from reference TRBV9 and TRBJ1-2, is DSGVTQTPKHLITATGQRVTLRCSPRSGDLSVYWYQQSLDQGLQFLIQYYNGEERAKGNILERFSAQQFPDLHSELNLSSLELGDSALYFCASSPRLQSNYGYTFGSGTRLTVV.

The chain is built from TRBV5-8 and TRBJ2-5, with D perhaps matching TRBD2 (5 bases). Deletions cut 6 bases from V and 2 bases from J, with 17 bases between. The CDR3 has 15 residues. Germline CDR1 is SGHTS and CDR2 is YDEGEE. The CDR3 here is CASIPRVVEQETQYF. CDR3 DNA sequence: TGTGCCAGCATCCCGCGGGTAGTAGAACAAGAGACCCAGTACTTC. The full variable domain, completed using reference TRBV5-8 and TRBJ2-5, is EAGVTQSPTHLIKTRGQQATLRCSPISGHTSVYWYQQALGLGLQFLLWYDEGEERNRGNFPPRFSGRQFPNYSSELNVNALELEDSALYLCASIPRVVEQETQYFGPGTRLLVL.

This clone appeared a single time. The gene calls are TRBV5-4 and TRBJ2-7; TRBD2 might be the D (6 bases). The CDR3 extends over 15 amino acids. Germline lookup yields CDR1 SGHNT and CDR2 YYREEE (reference sequence). Deletions cut 2 bases from V and 1 base from J, with 13 bases between. CDR3 region: CASSFGGEGSYEQYF. The DNA for the CDR3 is TGTGCCAGCAGCTTCGGGGGTGAGGGTTCCTACGAGCAGTACTTC.

The chain uses TRBV7-9 and TRBJ1-2; 8 nucleotides agree with TRBD1. The CDR3 contains 13 residues. The junction had 3 bases not matched to a gene; V was cut back by 5 bases and J by 4 bases. CDR1 is SEHNR, CDR2 FQNEAQ, per germline (reference sequence). The CDR3 spells CASSPGGSYGYTF. For the CDR3, the DNA is TGTGCCAGCAGCCCAGGGGGCAGCTATGGCTACACCTTC.

The rearrangement links TRBV12-5 to TRBJ1-2, with TRBD1 matching 7 bases. The CDR3 is made up of 12 amino acids. The germline V gene encodes CDR1 LGHNT and CDR2 FRNRAP. V lost 6 bases, J lost 5 bases, and 3 bases stayed unmatched. CDR3 loop: CASGWDSYGYTF. The CDR3 coding sequence is TGTGCTAGTGGCTGGGACAGTTATGGCTACACCTTC.

V is TRBV4-3 and J is TRBJ1-3, with D hard to call. V dropped 1 base and J dropped 4 bases, with 26 bases sitting between them. The CDR3 is 20 residues long. From germline, CDR1 is LGHNA and CDR2 YSLEER. CDR3 nucleotide sequence: TGCGCCAGCAGCCAAGTCTCCTACGGGGAACCCCCAACCTGGGGAAACACCATATATTTT. Encoded protein: CASSQVSYGEPPTWGNTIYF.

This chain joins TRBV27 and TRBJ1-1; a possible D gene is TRBD1 (6 bases). The CDR3 is made up of 13 amino acids. Germline CDR1 and CDR2: MNHEY and SMNVEV (reference sequence). The germline V and J ends were trimmed by 2 bases and 9 bases, with 13 bases remaining between them. The CDR3 reads CASSLQGTGKAFF. DNA of the CDR3: TGTGCCAGCAGTTTACAGGGGACGGGGAAAGCTTTCTTT.

The chain uses TRBV19 and TRBJ1-2; TRBD1 matches 9 bases. Germline trimming cut 3 bases from V and 4 bases from J; bases unmatched to any gene: 6. CDR3 length: 15 residues. CDR1 is LNHDA, CDR2 SQIVND, per germline (reference sequence). CDR3 coding DNA: TGTGCCAGTAGTATGCTTCCGGGACAGGGCTATGGCTACACCTTC. Translation: CASSMLPGQGYGYTF.

The DNA for the CDR3 is TGTGCCAGCAGTGTGAGGGTGGCCGCTGGCTACACCTTC. Translated: CASSVRVAAGYTF. The V call is TRBV2, the J call TRBJ1-2; D unclear. V lost 4 bases and J lost 7, with 13 bases in between. Germline assignment: CDR1 SNHLY and CDR2 FYNNEI. This CDR3 has 13 residues. Full variable domain (outside the CDR3, taken from reference TRBV2 and TRBJ1-2): EPEVTQTPSHQVTQMGQEVILRCVPISNHLYFYWYRQILGQKVEFLVSFYNNEISEKSEIFDDQFSVERPDGSNFTLKIRSTKLEDSAMYFCASSVRVAAGYTFGSGTRLTVV.

This chain links TRBV7-9 with TRBJ2-5; D unresolved. The CDR3 consists of 13 residues. Looked up from germline, CDR1 is SEHNR and CDR2 is FQNEAQ (reference sequence). The V end lost 8 bases, the J end lost 4 bases, and 14 bases lay between the germline ends. This chain's CDR3 is CASGFLSRETQYF. CDR3 DNA: TGTGCCAGCGGTTTCTTATCCAGAGAGACCCAGTACTTC. The full variable domain, its missing parts supplied by reference TRBV7-9 and TRBJ2-5, is DTGVSQNPRHKITKRGQNVTFRCDPISEHNRLYWYRQTLGQGPEFLTYFQNEAQLEKSRLLSDRFSAERPKGSFSTLEIQRTEQGDSAMYLCASGFLSRETQYFGPGTRLLVL.

The rearrangement joins TRBV18 to TRBJ1-1; D not certain. This CDR3 has 17 amino acids. Deletions cut 3 bases from V and 4 bases from J, with 21 bases between. CDR1 KGHSH and CDR2 LQKENI come from the germline V gene. The CDR3 region has the DNA TGTGCCAGCTCACCCCGGATAAAAAGTTTTGGGAGCACTGAAGCTTTCTTT. The encoded protein is CASSPRIKSFGSTEAFF.